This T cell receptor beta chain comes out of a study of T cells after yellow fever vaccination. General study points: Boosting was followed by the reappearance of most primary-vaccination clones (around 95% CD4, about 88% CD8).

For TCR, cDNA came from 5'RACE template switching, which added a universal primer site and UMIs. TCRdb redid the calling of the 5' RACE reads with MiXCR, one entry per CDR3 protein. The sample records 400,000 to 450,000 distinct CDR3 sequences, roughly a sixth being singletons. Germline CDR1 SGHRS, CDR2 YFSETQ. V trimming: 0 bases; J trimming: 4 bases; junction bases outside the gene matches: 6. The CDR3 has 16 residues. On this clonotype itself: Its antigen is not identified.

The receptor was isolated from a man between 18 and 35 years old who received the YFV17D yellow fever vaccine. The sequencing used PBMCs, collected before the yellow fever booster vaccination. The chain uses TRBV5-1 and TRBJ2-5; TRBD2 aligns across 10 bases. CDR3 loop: CASSLGLAGDLETQYF. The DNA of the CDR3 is TGCGCCAGCAGCTTGGGGCTAGCGGGGGACTTAGAGACCCAGTACTTC.